The 12 T cell receptor beta chains reported below all come from one sample, sequenced in a study of blood T cells in healthy people across ages. Through a sample-barcoded 5' primer and a J-beta primer mix, a second PCR was run for about 6 to 12 cycles. Using its own MiXCR run on the 5' RACE reads, TCRdb lists one record per CDR3 protein. The sample contains 1.5 million to 1.8 million distinct CDR3 sequences, around 40% of which appear only once. Sequenced material: blood. The source is a woman aged 18-29 years in good health.

This clonotype has more than one count but fewer than ten. V and J are TRBV7-2 and TRBJ1-4; D is undetermined. This CDR3 contains 15 residues. The V gene lost 0 bases and the J gene lost 4 bases, with 9 bases spanning the gap. Germline CDR1 SGHTA, CDR2 FQGNSA. The CDR3 coding sequence is TGTGCCAGCAGCTTAGCCCCCAGTTATAATGAAAAACTGTTTTTT. It encodes CASSLAPSYNEKLFF.

Comment on this clonotype: Its ends do not fully match the called genes, so a read error is possible. The genes are TRBV24-1 and TRBJ1-2; D not resolved. The CDR3 covers 15 residues. The germline V gene has CDR1 KGHDR and CDR2 SFDVKD. The CDR3 DNA is TGTGCCACGAGTGATTGGTTCCTCGGTAACTATGGCTACACCTTC. Residues: CATSDWFLGNYGYTF.

In this sample, this clonotype turned up a few times. The chain combines TRBV7-3 with TRBJ2-5, with D perhaps TRBD2 (6 bases). Germline assignment: CDR1 SGHTA and CDR2 FQGTGA. V lost 2 bases and J lost 0, with 10 bases in between. The CDR3 has 15 residues. CDR3 amino acids: CASSLFGGDQETQYF. CDR3 coding DNA: TGTGCCAGCAGCTTATTTGGCGGGGACCAAGAGACCCAGTACTTC.

This chain links TRBV6-6 with TRBJ2-1; a weak D match, TRBD1 (6 bases). Germline assignment: CDR1 MNHNY and CDR2 SVGAGI (reference sequence). The CDR3 extends over 14 amino acids. Trimming stripped 6 bases from V and 3 bases from J, with 12 bases between. CDR3: CASRSEGVYNEQFF. The CDR3 DNA reads TGTGCCAGCAGATCTGAGGGGGTCTACAATGAGCAGTTCTTC.

This clonotype has a handful of counts. The chain links TRBV6-2 or TRBV6-3 to TRBJ2-1; D possibly corresponds to TRBD1 (6 bases). CDR1 is MNHEY and CDR2 is SVGEGT in the germline V gene. The CDR3 totals 12 residues. The V and J ends lost 6 bases and 8 bases respectively, with 11 bases between them. The CDR3 spells CASRNRVDEQFF. The DNA of the CDR3 is TGTGCCAGCAGAAACAGGGTCGATGAGCAGTTCTTC.

V is TRBV20-1 and J is TRBJ2-5; 10 bases fit TRBD1. The CDR3 is 13 amino acids. Germline V lookup: CDR1 DFQATT, CDR2 SNEGSKA (reference sequence). Trimming at V came to 1 base and at J to 4 bases, leaving 0 bases not matched to a gene. This CDR3 reads CSARGTGGETQYF. CDR3 DNA: TGCAGTGCTAGAGGGACAGGGGGAGAGACCCAGTACTTC.

The chain carries TRBV5-1 and TRBJ2-5, with TRBD2 identical over 9 bases. V shed 0 bases and J 11 bases; nucleotides not matched to a gene: 17. The CDR3 totals 17 residues. The V gene's germline CDR1 is SGHRS and CDR2 YFSETQ. The CDR3 DNA reads as TGCGCCAGCAGCTTGGGTATTGGGACTAGCATCAACAATGAGCAGTACTTC. This sequence encodes CASSLGIGTSINNEQYF.

The chain recombines TRBV5-1 with TRBJ2-5; D remains ambiguous. CDR3 size: 16 residues. Germline V gene sequence: CDR1 SGHRS, CDR2 YFSETQ. V was clipped by 0 bases and J by 1 base, with 13 bases between them. CDR3 DNA sequence: TGCGCCAGCAGCTTGGTTTTCGGCCGGGCCCAAGAGACCCAGTACTTC. This sequence encodes CASSLVFGRAQETQYF.

The rearrangement uses TRBV21-1 and TRBJ2-1; the DNA was not compared with TRBD2, the D call given in the table. TRBV21-1 is listed as a pseudogene. The CDR3 loop spans 19 amino acids. The CDR3 coding sequence is TGTGCCAGCACTTCGGCACCAACTCTTTGCTGGCCCTTTTACAATGAGCAGTTCTTC. Translated: CASTSAPTLCWPFYNEQFF.

The chain combines TRBV20-1 with TRBJ2-1, with TRBD2 as a possible D gene (6 bases). V gave up 3 bases and J gave up 9 bases, with 27 bases separating them. This CDR3 region has 17 residues. CDR1 and CDR2 (germline): DFQATT, SNEGSKA (reference sequence). CDR3 region: CSASSTSHVVRLSEQFF. CDR3 DNA sequence: TGCAGTGCTAGTTCCACTAGCCATGTTGTACGGTTGAGTGAGCAGTTCTTC.

The DNA of the CDR3 is TGTGCCAGCAGCCGGGCTTCCGGCCTTACTAGCGGGGGGAACACCGGGGAGCTGTTTTTT. Translating it yields CASSRASGLTSGGNTGELFF. The V call is TRBV12-3 or TRBV12-4, the J call TRBJ2-2; 11 bases map to TRBD2. The CDR3 runs 20 residues. V shed 6 bases and J 1 base; nucleotides not matched to a gene: 16.

The V and J genes are TRBV27 and TRBJ2-5; either TRBD1 or TRBD2 may supply D (6 bases each). The tail of the sequence fits TRBJ2-7 better, so the J call may be wrong. Per germline, CDR1 MNHEY and CDR2 SMNVEV (reference sequence). This CDR3 region has 13 residues. The DNA for the CDR3 is TGTGCCAGCAGTCGCCGGGGGCCCTACGAGCAGTACTTC. Its protein is CASSRRGPYEQYF.